The entry below describes one TCR beta chain. Its antigen is not identified. This specimen comes from a study of CD8 T cells in ankylosing spondylitis. Preparation of TCR beta libraries was done by quantitative 5'-RACE with molecular barcodes. TCRdb re-called the 5' RACE reads through MiXCR, storing one row per CDR3 protein. The sample lists 470,000 or so distinct CDR3 sequences; 25% to 30% were seen once. Study-wide results and caveats: In ankylosing spondylitis patients, matched synovial fluid reportedly showed significant enrichment of disease-linked clones. CD8+ cells made up the disease-linked clones, which were relatively rare in peripheral blood. A TCR beta motif made of about eight highly homologous variants seemed typical of ankylosing spondylitis blood.

The receptor was isolated from a male donor with ankylosing spondylitis. Sequenced: blood, either unsorted or a sorted T cell fraction (not recorded which).

The CDR3 reads CASSRSRGSQYPGELFF. The CDR3 nucleotides are TGTGCCAGCAGTCGCTCCCGCGGATCACAATATCCCGGGGAGCTGTTTTTT. The genes are TRBV11-2 and TRBJ2-2, with D unresolved. The CDR3 has 17 residues. The V end lost 6 bases, the J end lost 6 bases, and 23 bases lay between the germline ends. Germline CDR1 reads SGHAT; CDR2 reads FQNNGV.